This TCR beta chain was sequenced during a study of PD-1 blockade in classical Hodgkin lymphoma. Study-level results: CD4+ but not CD8+ TCR diversity rose significantly by C4D1.

Every one of the patients relapsed after autologous stem cell transplantation (brentuximab vedotin exposure was variable). Classifying best responses yielded complete response, partial response or progressive disease. Clones were sequenced by immunoSEQ multiplex PCR, and TCRdb holds only the in-frame ones, with some missing. The data show about 97,000 clones, around 88% seen once. As for this clone: Its antigen is unknown. The germline gene is not matched at one end of the junction; a read error may be the cause.

The source was peripheral blood mononuclear cells (PBMCs), collected before the second cycle of nivolumab. The clonotype originates from a human donor with classical Hodgkin lymphoma.

DNA for the CDR3: TGTGCCAGTAGGGTACGGGACTCCAACAATGAGCAGTTCTTC. Translation: CASRVRDSNNEQFF. V and J are TRBV19 and TRBJ2-1; TRBD2 is a possible D gene (6 bases). This CDR3 has 14 residues. Germline assignment: CDR1 LNHDA and CDR2 SQIVND (reference sequence).